What follows are 13 T cell receptor beta chains derived from one specimen sequenced in a study of T cell clonality in common variable immunodeficiency. Findings of the study overall: Common variable immunodeficiency TCR beta sequences reportedly had fewer deletions and N-nucleotide insertions.

Profiled with immunoSEQ multiplex PCR; TCRdb holds only in-frame clones, not every one. This record lists about 26,000 clones, none seen once only, and the top ten clones contain about 24%. Antigen specificity for these receptors is unknown. Sample: peripheral blood mononuclear cells. Receptor source: a human donor with common variable immunodeficiency.

By share, this clone ranks as medium-sized. The sequence runs out 3 residues before the end of the CDR3; the remainder is reconstructed from the germline J gene. J is TRBJ2-1 and V is TRBV14; D might be TRBD1 (6 bases). V shed 4 bases and J shed 0 bases, with 10 bases lying between them. The germline V gene has CDR1 SGHDN and CDR2 FVKESK. The CDR3 is 15 residues long. This CDR3 reads CASSLVDSSYNEQFF. The CDR3 bases that were read are TGTGCCAGCAGCCTAGTGGACAGCTCCTACAATGAG.

This clone was seen a few times. The read finishes 3 residues shy of the CDR3 end, and the germline J gene is used to complete it. The rearrangement uses TRBV19 and TRBJ1-5, with D perhaps matching TRBD1 (6 bases). CDR3 length equals 15 residues. The V end was cut by 9 bases, the J end by 8 bases, with 23 bases between. The germline gives CDR1 LNHDA, CDR2 SQIVND (reference sequence). This CDR3 is CASSKRDTPTEPQHF. CDR3 bases read: TGTGCCAGCAGCAAACGGGACACCCCCACTGAGCCC.

This clone has ten or more counts. The sequenced fragment ends 3 residues before the CDR3 boundary, so the rest is inferred from the germline J gene. The V and J genes are TRBV7-2 and TRBJ2-7; 8 bases map to TRBD1. The CDR3 is 15 residues long. Germline V CDR1 and CDR2: SGHTA, FQGNSA. V shed 4 bases and J 0 bases; nucleotides not matched to a gene: 5. The sequenced CDR3 bases are TGTGCCAGCAGCTCCGCCGGGACAGGCTCCTACGAG. It is translated as CASSSAGTGSYE. The complete CDR3 reads CASSSAGTGSYEQYF. The full variable domain, in which reference TRBV7-2 and TRBJ2-7 provide the parts outside the CDR3, is GAGVSQSPSNKVTEKGKDVELRCDPISGHTALYWYRQSLGQGLEFLIYFQGNSAPDKSGLPSDRFSAERTGGSVSTLTIQRTQQEDSAVYLCASSSAGTGSYEQYFGPGTRLTVT.

This clone was picked up a small number of times. The read comes to an end 3 residues before the CDR3 does, leaving the germline J gene to fill in the end. The chain combines TRBV5-5 with TRBJ2-7, with a possible D match to TRBD1 (5 bases). The CDR3 spans 14 residues. The V end lost 1 base, the J end lost 2 bases, and 10 bases lay between the germline ends. The germline CDR1 and CDR2 sequences are SGHKS and YYEKEE (reference sequence). CDR3 DNA, as far as it was read: TGTGCCAGCAGCTTGACAGGAATCGCCTACGAG. As protein: CASSLTGIAYE. The entire CDR3 protein reads CASSLTGIAYEQYF.

This clone was counted many times. This chain's CDR3 is CASSLGRGGAEAFF. The covered CDR3 bases are TGTGCCAGCAGCTTAGGCAGGGGAGGTGCTGAA. This sequence joins TRBV11-2 and TRBJ1-1; a weak D match, TRBD1 (6 bases). The read falls 3 residues short of the CDR3 end, and the missing part is taken from the germline J gene. Per germline, CDR1 SGHAT and CDR2 FQNNGV. The V end was cut by 1 base, the J end by 6 bases, with 12 bases between. The CDR3 length is 14 residues.

This CDR3 reads CASSLDLGLNTEAFF. The sequenced CDR3 bases are TGTGCCAGCAGCTTAGATCTTGGACTCAACACTGAA. J is TRBJ1-1 and V is TRBV11-2; D ambiguous. The read comes to an end 3 residues before the CDR3 does, leaving the germline J gene to fill in the end. Looked up from germline, CDR1 is SGHAT and CDR2 is FQNNGV. V shed 0 bases and J shed 2 bases, with 10 bases lying between them. The CDR3 extends over 15 amino acids.

Many counts were recorded for this clone. The DNA ends 3 residues before the CDR3 does, and the rest of the CDR3 is filled in from the germline J gene. The chain joins TRBV7-3 to TRBJ2-3; perhaps TRBD2 as D (5 bases). Germline-derived CDR1 and CDR2 are SGHTA and FQGTGA. This CDR3 spans 15 amino acids. The V end was cut by 1 base, the J end by 1 base, with 9 bases between. The CDR3 loop is CASSLRPGGTDTQYF. The sequenced CDR3 bases are TGTGCCAGCAGCTTAAGACCCGGGGGCACAGATACG.

This clone was recorded at least ten times. The read ends 3 residues before the CDR3 terminus; that terminus is restored from the germline J gene. This rearrangement joins TRBV6-2 or TRBV6-3 to TRBJ1-1; 8 bases fit TRBD1. CDR1 and CDR2 (germline): MNHEY, SVGEGT. This CDR3 spans 17 amino acids. J gave up 1 base and V 2 bases, and 9 bases lay outside the gene matches. The CDR3 is CASSYPGTGFRNTEAFF. Partial CDR3 DNA: TGTGCCAGCAGTTACCCTGGGACAGGTTTCAGGAACACTGAA.

This clone was counted ten times or more. The CDR3 end falls 3 residues outside the read, so it is completed with the germline J gene. The V call is TRBV5-1, the J call TRBJ2-3, with TRBD1 matching 8 bases. Trimming removed 5 bases from V and 2 bases from J; junction bases left unmatched: 10. This CDR3 region has 16 residues. Germline assignment: CDR1 SGHRS and CDR2 YFSETQ. CDR3 loop: CASRQGDRTLTDTQYF. The DNA read from the CDR3 is TGCGCCAGCAGGCAGGGGGACAGGACCCTCACAGATACG. Supplemented by reference TRBV5-1 and TRBJ2-3, the full variable domain reads KAGVTQTPRYLIKTRGQQVTLSCSPISGHRSVSWYQQTPGQGLQFLFEYFSETQRNKGNFPGRFSGRQFSNSRSEMNVSTLELGDSALYLCASRQGDRTLTDTQYFGPGTRLTVL.

This clone was found a few times. The read terminates 3 residues before the CDR3 end, so the remaining end is supplied by the germline J gene. V is TRBV2 and J is TRBJ2-2; D is perhaps TRBD1 (5 bases). This CDR3 is 14 amino acids long. Germline-derived CDR1 and CDR2 are SNHLY and FYNNEI. The V end lost 4 bases, the J end lost 1 base, and 7 bases lay between the germline ends. CDR3 amino acids: CASSGQMNTGELFF. Incomplete CDR3 DNA: TGTGCCAGCAGTGGACAGATGAACACCGGGGAG.

This clone was detected ten times or more. The read stops 3 residues short of the end of the CDR3; the missing end is completed from the germline J gene. The chain uses TRBV5-1 and TRBJ1-1, with D possibly TRBD1 on 5 matching bases. This CDR3 spans 15 amino acids. The V gene lost 4 bases and the J gene lost 2 bases, with 15 bases spanning the gap. Germline-derived CDR1 and CDR2 are SGHRS and YFSETQ. The part of the CDR3 DNA that was read is TGCGCCAGCAGCCGCAACCCCACAGGTAACACTGAA. Translating gives CASSRNPTGNTE. The complete CDR3 protein is CASSRNPTGNTEAFF.

This clone was observed many times. The read finishes 3 residues shy of the CDR3 end, and the germline J gene is used to complete it. The chain links TRBV6-1 to TRBJ1-2; D gene unclear. From germline, CDR1 is MNHNS and CDR2 SASEGT. There are 13 residues in the CDR3. The V end was cut by 2 bases, the J end by 6 bases, with 10 bases between. This CDR3 is CASSEFQENGYTF. CDR3 bases read: TGTGCCAGCAGTGAATTCCAGGAAAATGGC.

Turning to this clone: The read is 3 residues too short to cover the CDR3 end, so that end is filled in from the germline J gene. J is TRBJ2-5 and V is TRBV30, with 8 bases matching TRBD2. The junction had 7 bases not matched to a gene; V was cut back by 0 bases and J by 4 bases. Germline lookup yields CDR1 GTSNPN and CDR2 SVGIG (reference sequence). CDR3 length: 15 amino acids. CDR3 DNA (partial): TGTGCCTGGAGTGTACCTGGCGGACTAGCAGAGACC. Translating it yields CAWSVPGGLAET. The entire CDR3 sequence reads CAWSVPGGLAETQYF.